The present TCR beta chain was sequenced within a study of shared clonotypes between healthy human individuals. Overall study findings and caveats: Generally, naive subsets came out with larger estimated richness than memory subsets.

The trim removed 5 bases at V and 9 bases at J, leaving 6 bases unmatched. The CDR3 extends over 14 amino acids. Germline loops: CDR1 LNHDA, CDR2 SQIVND (reference sequence). This clone has a count of ten or more. The antigen remains undetermined. The table came from immunoSEQ multiplex PCR; TCRdb's copy has only in-frame clones and leaves some out. This repertoire shows 730,000 or so clones, 72% found once; its top ten account for about 2%. The chain joins TRBV19 to TRBJ1-5; 11 positions match TRBD1. The receptor was derived from a young woman in good health. The sequenced sample was memory CD4+ T cells sorted from blood. Stated subset: CD45RA-negative fraction. CDR3 in DNA: TGTGCCAGTAGTGCAGGACAGGGGGCTTGGCCCCAGCATTTT. Translating gives CASSAGQGAWPQHF.